The clone carrying this T cell receptor (beta chain) was seen ten or more times. What it recognizes is unknown. TCRdb re-analysed the 5' RACE reads in MiXCR, keeping a single row per CDR3 protein. Altogether some 130,000 distinct CDR3 sequences are present, about 6.7% being singletons, with the ten largest covering around 11%. This sample is part of a study of CD8 T cells in ankylosing spondylitis. Whole-study results and caveats: Ankylosing spondylitis blood appeared to carry a characteristic TCR beta motif of roughly eight highly homologous variants. The authors reported significant enrichment of disease-linked clones in matched ankylosing spondylitis synovial fluid. Reactive arthritis synovial fluid and blood were previously reported to contain some motif variants. In peripheral blood, disease-linked CD8+ clones occurred at relatively low frequencies.

Trimming removed 6 bases from V and 4 bases from J, with 15 bases in between. CDR1 is SGHRS and CDR2 is YFSETQ in the germline V gene. The CDR3 consists of 14 residues. The rearrangement uses TRBV5-1 and TRBJ2-3, with D possibly being TRBD2 (5 bases). The sequenced sample was blood, either unsorted or a sorted T cell fraction (not recorded which). The source is a female donor with ankylosing spondylitis or in good health (not recorded which). CDR3 sequence: CASTRDRGADTQYF. The CDR3 DNA follows: TGCGCCAGCACCCGTGATCGGGGAGCAGATACGCAGTATTTT.